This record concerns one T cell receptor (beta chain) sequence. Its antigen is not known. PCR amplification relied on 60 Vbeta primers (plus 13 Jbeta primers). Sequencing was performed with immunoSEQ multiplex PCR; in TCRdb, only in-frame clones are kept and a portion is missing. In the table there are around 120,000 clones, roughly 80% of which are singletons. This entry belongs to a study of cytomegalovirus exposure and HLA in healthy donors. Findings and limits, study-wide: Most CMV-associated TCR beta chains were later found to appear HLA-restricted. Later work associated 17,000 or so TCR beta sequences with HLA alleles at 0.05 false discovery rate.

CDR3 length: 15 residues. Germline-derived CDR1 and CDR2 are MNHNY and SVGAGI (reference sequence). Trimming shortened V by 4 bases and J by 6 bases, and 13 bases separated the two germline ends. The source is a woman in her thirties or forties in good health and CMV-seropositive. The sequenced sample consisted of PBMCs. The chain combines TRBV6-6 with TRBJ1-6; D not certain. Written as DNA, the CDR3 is TGTGCCAGCAGTTCGGAGGGTTTCATTAATTCACCCCTCCACTTT. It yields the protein CASSSEGFINSPLHF.